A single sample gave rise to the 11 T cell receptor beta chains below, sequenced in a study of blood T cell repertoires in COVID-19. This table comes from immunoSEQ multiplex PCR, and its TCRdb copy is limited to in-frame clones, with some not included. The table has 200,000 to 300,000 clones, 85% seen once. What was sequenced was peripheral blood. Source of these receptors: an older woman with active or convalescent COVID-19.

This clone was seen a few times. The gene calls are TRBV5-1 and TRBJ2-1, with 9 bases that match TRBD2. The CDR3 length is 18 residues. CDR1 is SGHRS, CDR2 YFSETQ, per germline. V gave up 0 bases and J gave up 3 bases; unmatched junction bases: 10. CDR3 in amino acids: CASSLAGLAGTDYNEQFF. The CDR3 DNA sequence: TGCGCCAGCAGCTTGGCCGGTCTAGCGGGGACCGACTACAATGAGCAGTTCTTC. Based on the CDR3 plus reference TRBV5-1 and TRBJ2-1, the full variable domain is KAGVTQTPRYLIKTRGQQVTLSCSPISGHRSVSWYQQTPGQGLQFLFEYFSETQRNKGNFPGRFSGRQFSNSRSEMNVSTLELGDSALYLCASSLAGLAGTDYNEQFFGPGTRLTVL.

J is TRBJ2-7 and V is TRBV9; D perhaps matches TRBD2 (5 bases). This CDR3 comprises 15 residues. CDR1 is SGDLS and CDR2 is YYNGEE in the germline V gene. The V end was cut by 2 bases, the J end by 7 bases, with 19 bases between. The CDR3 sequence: CASSVGPAETREQYF. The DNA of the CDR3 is TGTGCCAGCAGCGTTGGACCAGCGGAAACTAGAGAGCAGTACTTC.

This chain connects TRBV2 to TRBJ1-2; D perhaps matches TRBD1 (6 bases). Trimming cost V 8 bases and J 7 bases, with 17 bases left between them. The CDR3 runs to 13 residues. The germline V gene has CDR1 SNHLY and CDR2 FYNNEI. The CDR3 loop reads CASATGQGPGYTF. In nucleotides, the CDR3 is TGTGCCAGCGCAACGGGGCAGGGGCCTGGCTACACCTTC.

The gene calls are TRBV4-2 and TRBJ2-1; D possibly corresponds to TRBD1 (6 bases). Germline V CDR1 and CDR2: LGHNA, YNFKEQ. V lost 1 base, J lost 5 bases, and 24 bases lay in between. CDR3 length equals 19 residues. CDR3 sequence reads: CASSQGAPGTIGGNNEQFF. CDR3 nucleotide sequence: TGTGCCAGCAGCCAAGGTGCTCCGGGGACAATCGGCGGCAACAATGAGCAGTTCTTC.

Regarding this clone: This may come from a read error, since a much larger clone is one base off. CDR3 sequence: CASSHYSNQPQHF. In DNA, the CDR3 is TGTGCCAGCAGCCACTATAGCAATCAGCCCCAGCATTTT. This sequence joins TRBV4-2 and TRBJ1-5; the D is unclear. Per the germline V gene, CDR1 is LGHNA and CDR2 is YNFKEQ. Trimming cost V 3 bases and J 0 bases, with 3 bases left between them. This CDR3 is built from 13 residues.

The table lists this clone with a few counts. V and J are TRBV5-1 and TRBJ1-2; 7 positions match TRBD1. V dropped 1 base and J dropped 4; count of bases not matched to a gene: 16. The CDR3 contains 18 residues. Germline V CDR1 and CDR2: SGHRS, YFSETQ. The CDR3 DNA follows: TGCGCCAGCAGCTTGAATCAGGGGGTCCCCTCAGGAGGCTATGGCTACACCTTC. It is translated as CASSLNQGVPSGGYGYTF.

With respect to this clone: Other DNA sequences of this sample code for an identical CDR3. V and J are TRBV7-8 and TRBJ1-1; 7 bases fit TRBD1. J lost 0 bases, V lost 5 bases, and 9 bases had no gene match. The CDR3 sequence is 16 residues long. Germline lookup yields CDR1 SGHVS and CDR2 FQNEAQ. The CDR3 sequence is CASSPRQGPMNTEAFF. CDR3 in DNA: TGTGCCAGCAGCCCGAGACAGGGACCCATGAACACTGAAGCTTTCTTT.

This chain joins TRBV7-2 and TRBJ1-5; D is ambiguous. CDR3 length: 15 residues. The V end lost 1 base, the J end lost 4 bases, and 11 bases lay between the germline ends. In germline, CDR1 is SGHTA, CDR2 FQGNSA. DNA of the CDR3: TGTGCCAGCAGCTTAGTCGGGAACTCAAATCAGCCCCAGCATTTT. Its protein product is CASSLVGNSNQPQHF.

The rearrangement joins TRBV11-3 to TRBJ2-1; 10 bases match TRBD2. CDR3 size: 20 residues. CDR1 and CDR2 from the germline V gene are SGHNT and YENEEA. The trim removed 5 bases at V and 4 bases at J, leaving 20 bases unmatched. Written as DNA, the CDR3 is TGTGCCAGCAGCGACTACGGGGGACTAGCGAGGAAGGGGATTTACAATGAGCAGTTCTTC. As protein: CASSDYGGLARKGIYNEQFF. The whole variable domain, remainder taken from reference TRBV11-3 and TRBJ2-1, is EAGVVQSPRYKIIEKKQPVAFWCNPISGHNTLYWYLQNLGQGPELLIRYENEEAVDDSQLPKDRFSAERLKGVDSTLKIQPAELGDSAVYLCASSDYGGLARKGIYNEQFFGPGTRLTVL.

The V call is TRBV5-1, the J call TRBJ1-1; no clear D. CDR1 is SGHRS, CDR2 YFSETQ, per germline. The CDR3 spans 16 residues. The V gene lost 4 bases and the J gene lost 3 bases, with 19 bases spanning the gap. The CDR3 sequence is CASSGRLTSQDTEAFF. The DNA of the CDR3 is TGCGCCAGCAGCGGGAGACTCACCAGTCAGGACACTGAAGCTTTCTTT. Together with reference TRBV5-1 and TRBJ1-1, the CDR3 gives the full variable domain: KAGVTQTPRYLIKTRGQQVTLSCSPISGHRSVSWYQQTPGQGLQFLFEYFSETQRNKGNFPGRFSGRQFSNSRSEMNVSTLELGDSALYLCASSGRLTSQDTEAFFGQGTRLTVV.

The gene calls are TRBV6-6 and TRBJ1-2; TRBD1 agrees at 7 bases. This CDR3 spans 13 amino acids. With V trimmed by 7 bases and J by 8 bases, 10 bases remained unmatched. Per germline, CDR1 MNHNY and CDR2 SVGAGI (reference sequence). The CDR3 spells CASINSWGQGYTF. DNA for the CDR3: TGTGCCAGCATCAACTCGTGGGGACAGGGCTACACCTTC.